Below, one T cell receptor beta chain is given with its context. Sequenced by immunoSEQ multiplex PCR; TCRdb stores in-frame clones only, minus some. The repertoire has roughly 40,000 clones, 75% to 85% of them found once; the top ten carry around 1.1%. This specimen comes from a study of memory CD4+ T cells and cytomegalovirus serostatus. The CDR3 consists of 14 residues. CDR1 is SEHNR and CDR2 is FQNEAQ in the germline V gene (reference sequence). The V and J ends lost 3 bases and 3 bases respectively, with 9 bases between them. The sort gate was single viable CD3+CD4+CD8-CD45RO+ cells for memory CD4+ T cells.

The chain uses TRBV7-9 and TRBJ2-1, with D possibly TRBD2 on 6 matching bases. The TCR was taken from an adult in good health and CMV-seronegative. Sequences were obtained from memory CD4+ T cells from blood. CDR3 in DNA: TGTGCCAGCAGCTTCTCTAGCGTCTACAATGAGCAGTTCTTC. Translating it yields CASSFSSVYNEQFF. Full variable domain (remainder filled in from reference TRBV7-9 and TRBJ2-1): DTGVSQNPRHKITKRGQNVTFRCDPISEHNRLYWYRQTLGQGPEFLTYFQNEAQLEKSRLLSDRFSAERPKGSFSTLEIQRTEQGDSAMYLCASSFSSVYNEQFFGPGTRLTVL.